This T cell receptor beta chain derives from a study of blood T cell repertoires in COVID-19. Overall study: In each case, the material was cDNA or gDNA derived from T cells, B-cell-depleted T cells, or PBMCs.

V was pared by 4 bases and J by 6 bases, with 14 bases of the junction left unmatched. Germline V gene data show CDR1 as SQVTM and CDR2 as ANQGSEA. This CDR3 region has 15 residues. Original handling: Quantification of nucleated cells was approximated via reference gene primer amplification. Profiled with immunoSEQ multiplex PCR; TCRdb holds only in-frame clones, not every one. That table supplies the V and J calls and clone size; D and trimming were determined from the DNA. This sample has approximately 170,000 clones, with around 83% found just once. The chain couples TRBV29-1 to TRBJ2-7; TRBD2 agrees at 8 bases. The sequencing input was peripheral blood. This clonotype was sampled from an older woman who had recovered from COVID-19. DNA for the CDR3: TGCAGCGTTGGGGGCGGGAGGTTCTCCCGGGCCGAGCAGTACTTC. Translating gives CSVGGGRFSRAEQYF.